What follows are 25 T cell receptor beta chains derived from one specimen sequenced in a study of T cells in Graves' hyperthyroidism and ophthalmopathy. TCR beta CDR3 regions were amplified from RNA transcripts. With the HTBI primer set, the TCR CDR3 went through a first round of RT-PCR. TCRdb re-derived calls from the multiplex PCR reads in MiXCR, one entry per CDR3 protein. The profile shows about 590,000 distinct CDR3 sequences, 15% to 19% of them singletons. The material sequenced was blood. The receptors were gathered from a woman aged 25 to 39 with Graves' hyperthyroidism.

This chain connects TRBV10-1 to TRBJ2-7; D is tentatively TRBD1 or TRBD2 (5 bases each). With 2 bases removed from V and 0 bases from J, the gap between germline ends came to 20 bases. The CDR3 loop spans 18 amino acids. Looked up from germline, CDR1 is WNHNN and CDR2 is SYGVQD (reference sequence). CDR3 loop: CASSEKGSLMRNSYEQYF. The CDR3, as DNA: TGCGCCAGCAGTGAGAAGGGGAGTTTAATGAGAAACTCCTACGAGCAGTACTTC.

This clonotype came up many times. The rearrangement links TRBV18 to TRBJ1-1, with D possibly matching TRBD1 (5 bases). Trimming removed 8 bases from V and 5 bases from J, with 15 bases in between. CDR3 length: 13 residues. Germline V gene lookup returns CDR1 KGHSH and CDR2 LQKENI. CDR3 sequence: CASAPGWGTEAFF. The CDR3, as DNA: TGTGCCAGCGCCCCAGGGTGGGGAACTGAAGCTTTCTTT.

This clonotype has a count of ten or more. This rearrangement joins TRBV5-1 to TRBJ2-3; D gene unclear. V was cut by 1 base and J by 4 bases, with 10 bases left in between. The CDR3 length is 14 residues. Looked up from germline, CDR1 is SGHRS and CDR2 is YFSETQ. The chain's CDR3 is CASSLLDGPDTQYF. In nucleotides, the CDR3 is TGCGCCAGCAGCTTGCTAGATGGTCCAGATACGCAGTATTTT. Full variable domain (outside the CDR3, taken from reference TRBV5-1 and TRBJ2-3): KAGVTQTPRYLIKTRGQQVTLSCSPISGHRSVSWYQQTPGQGLQFLFEYFSETQRNKGNFPGRFSGRQFSNSRSEMNVSTLELGDSALYLCASSLLDGPDTQYFGPGTRLTVL.

This clonotype has at least ten counts. The chain carries TRBV20-1 and TRBJ2-3; 9 bases agree with TRBD1. Germline CDR1 is DFQATT and CDR2 is SNEGSKA (reference sequence). The CDR3 length is 14 residues. Trimming at V came to 6 bases and at J to 0 bases, leaving 4 bases not matched to a gene. The CDR3, as DNA: TGCAGTGCAACCGGGACAGGGAGCACAGATACGCAGTATTTT. This gives the protein CSATGTGSTDTQYF.

This clonotype appeared once. V and J are TRBV28 and TRBJ1-5, with D maybe TRBD1 (6 bases). Germline V gene lookup returns CDR1 MDHEN and CDR2 SYDVKM. The CDR3 totals 13 residues. Trimming cost V 8 bases and J 5 bases, with 13 bases left between them. The CDR3: CASLRDTYQPQHF. The DNA for the CDR3 is TGTGCCAGCCTTCGGGACACGTATCAGCCCCAGCATTTT.

This rearrangement joins TRBV10-2 to TRBJ2-7; 9 bases are shared with TRBD2. CDR3 length equals 13 residues. The germline CDR1 and CDR2 sequences are WSHSY and SAAADI. Trimming at V came to 10 bases and at J to 4 bases, leaving 8 bases not matched to a gene. DNA of the CDR3: TGCGCCATATCTAGCGGGGAACTTTACGAGCAGTACTTC. This codes for CAISSGELYEQYF.

This clonotype was recorded a few times. The genes are TRBV5-4 and TRBJ2-7, with D possibly being TRBD2 (6 bases). The CDR3 consists of 14 residues. Germline CDR1 and CDR2: SGHNT and YYREEE (reference sequence). V shed 2 bases and J shed 2 bases, with 11 bases lying between them. The CDR3: CASSLGRDAYEQYF. Written as DNA, the CDR3 is TGTGCCAGCAGCTTAGGGCGGGATGCCTACGAGCAGTACTTC.

In its sample, this clonotype was seen many times. This chain links TRBV7-8 with TRBJ2-3, with 7 positions matching TRBD1. The CDR3 is 15 amino acids. The V gene end was trimmed by 4 bases and the J gene end by 7 bases; junction bases not matched to a gene: 11. Germline V lookup: CDR1 SGHVS, CDR2 FQNEAQ. CDR3 residues: CASSWPQQGRNTQYF. The CDR3 coding sequence is TGTGCCAGCAGCTGGCCTCAACAGGGGCGGAATACGCAGTATTTT.

At least ten counts were recorded for this clonotype. The J gene is TRBJ2-7, the V gene TRBV29-1; D is perhaps TRBD1 (6 bases). The CDR3 length is 12 residues. Per the germline V gene, CDR1 is SQVTM and CDR2 is ANQGSEA. V was cut by 6 bases and J by 4 bases, with 13 bases left in between. The CDR3 region is CSVLTGAYEQYF. The CDR3 region has the DNA TGCAGCGTACTGACAGGAGCTTACGAGCAGTACTTC.

This clonotype has a count of ten or more. The chain carries TRBV12-3 or TRBV12-4 and TRBJ1-5, with D uncertain. This CDR3 region has 13 residues. Trimming shortened V by 5 bases and J by 4 bases, and 9 bases separated the two germline ends. The DNA for the CDR3 is TGTGCCAGCAGTGTCCAAGATAATCAGCCCCAGCATTTT. Encoded protein: CASSVQDNQPQHF.

In this sample, this clonotype turned up a few times. This may come from a read error, since a much larger clone is one base off. The V and J genes are TRBV12-3 or TRBV12-4 and TRBJ1-1; 8 bases line up with TRBD1. This CDR3 contains 15 residues. Here the CDR3 DNA reads TGTGCCAGCAGTCGGACAGGGCCTATGAACACTGGAGCTTTCTTT. This translates into CASSRTGPMNTGAFF.

This clonotype was recorded at least ten times. The rearrangement joins TRBV20-1 to TRBJ1-2; D remains ambiguous. Trimming pared 0 bases from V and 7 bases from J, leaving 12 bases between. This CDR3 has 13 amino acids. Germline CDR1 and CDR2: DFQATT and SNEGSKA (reference sequence). DNA of the CDR3: TGCAGTGCTAGAGATAAGGGAACGGCTGGCTACACCTTC. Its protein product is CSARDKGTAGYTF.

This clonotype was observed at least ten times. V is TRBV20-1 and J is TRBJ1-5; a weak D match, TRBD1 (6 bases). Per germline, CDR1 DFQATT and CDR2 SNEGSKA (reference sequence). V was shortened by 7 bases and J by 0 bases, with 13 bases between the two germline ends. The CDR3 has 14 residues. The CDR3 sequence: CSVPGHLSNQPQHF. In DNA form, the CDR3 reads TGCAGTGTTCCGGGACACCTTAGCAATCAGCCCCAGCATTTT.

This clonotype came up a few times. The chain has TRBV20-1 and TRBJ1-5, with TRBD1 identical over 8 bases. V dropped 5 bases and J dropped 3; count of bases not matched to a gene: 3. The germline V gene has CDR1 DFQATT and CDR2 SNEGSKA (reference sequence). The CDR3 contains 13 residues. CDR3 DNA sequence: TGCAGTGCTTGGACAGGGCCCAATCAGCCCCAGCATTTT. Protein: CSAWTGPNQPQHF.

This clonotype was recorded at least ten times. The V gene is TRBV7-2, the J gene TRBJ2-1; 7 bases fit TRBD2. Germline loops: CDR1 SGHTA, CDR2 FQGNSA. This CDR3 comprises 14 residues. J gave up 5 bases and V 6 bases, and 7 bases lay outside the gene matches. CDR3 loop: CASSFAGVHNEQFF. In DNA, the CDR3 is TGTGCCAGCAGTTTCGCGGGAGTTCACAATGAGCAGTTCTTC.

This clonotype has at least ten counts. The CDR3 region is CSARTVSYEQYF. CDR3 DNA sequence: TGCAGTGCTAGGACAGTTTCCTACGAGCAGTACTTC. The rearrangement joins TRBV20-1 to TRBJ2-7, with D maybe TRBD1 (5 bases). Germline V gene lookup returns CDR1 DFQATT and CDR2 SNEGSKA (reference sequence). The CDR3 is made up of 12 amino acids. V was cut by 3 bases and J by 1 base, with 7 bases left in between.

In its sample, this clonotype was seen once. This may come from a read error, since a much larger clone is one base off. The rearrangement uses TRBV9 and TRBJ2-7; unclear D gene. Germline lookup yields CDR1 SGDLS and CDR2 YYNGEE. CDR3 length equals 14 residues. V gave up 4 bases and J gave up 3 bases, with 14 bases separating them. The DNA of the CDR3 is TGTGCCAGCAGCCCCCACTTGGTTGACTACGAGCAGTACTTC. It encodes CASSPHLVDYEQYF. The full variable domain, completed using reference TRBV9 and TRBJ2-7, is DSGVTQTPKHLITATGQRVTLRCSPRSGDLSVYWYQQSLDQGLQFLIQYYNGEERAKGNILERFSAQQFPDLHSELNLSSLELGDSALYFCASSPHLVDYEQYFGPGTRLTVT.

The rearrangement links TRBV28 to TRBJ2-7; 15 bases fit TRBD2. This CDR3 is 16 amino acids long. The germline CDR1 and CDR2 sequences are MDHEN and SYDVKM. V lost 5 bases, J lost 1 base, and 3 bases stayed unmatched. As DNA, the CDR3 is TGTGCCAGCAGTATCGGACTAGCGGGAGGGTCCTACGAGCAGTACTTC. Its protein product is CASSIGLAGGSYEQYF.

This clonotype has at least ten counts. The rearrangement links TRBV15 to TRBJ1-3; 9 bases are shared with TRBD1. V was clipped by 2 bases and J by 2 bases; unmatched bases: 7. CDR3 length: 17 residues. In germline, CDR1 is LNHNV, CDR2 YYDKDF (reference sequence). The CDR3 nucleotides read TGTGCCACCAGCAGACCAACAGGGGGCCTCACTGGAAACACCATATATTTT. This translates into CATSRPTGGLTGNTIYF.

There are many counts of this clonotype. V gene TRBV12-3 or TRBV12-4 combines with J gene TRBJ1-2, with 7 bases identical to TRBD1. The length of the CDR3 is 13 residues. The J segment lost 6 bases and the V segment lost 2 bases, leaving 3 bases of the junction unmatched. The CDR3 loop reads CASSLRDSDGYTF. The CDR3 DNA is TGTGCCAGCAGTTTAAGGGACAGCGATGGCTACACCTTC.

This clonotype was seen ten or more times. The chain combines TRBV28 with TRBJ2-1; 14 bases match TRBD2. The CDR3 spans 15 residues. V was clipped by 6 bases and J by 7 bases; unmatched bases: 5. CDR1 is MDHEN and CDR2 is SYDVKM in the germline V gene. The CDR3 here is CASSNRTSGGNEQFF. The CDR3 DNA reads TGTGCCAGCAGCAATCGGACTAGCGGGGGGAATGAGCAGTTCTTC.

This clonotype was seen more than once but under ten times. CDR3 protein: CASSIDGGDNQPQHF. Here the CDR3 DNA reads TGTGCCAGTAGTATAGATGGAGGGGACAATCAGCCCCAGCATTTT. V is TRBV19 and J is TRBJ1-5; D perhaps matches TRBD1 (5 bases). Germline V lookup: CDR1 LNHDA, CDR2 SQIVND (reference sequence). The CDR3 sequence is 15 residues long. V was shortened by 0 bases and J by 3 bases, with 9 bases between the two germline ends.

This clonotype was detected many times. CDR3 region: CAISGGGTSATDTQYF. The CDR3 DNA is TGTGCCATCAGTGGAGGTGGGACTAGCGCTACAGATACGCAGTATTTT. V is TRBV10-3 and J is TRBJ2-3; 10 bases line up with TRBD2. The CDR3 has 16 residues. After removal of 4 bases from V and 3 bases from J, the junction contained 7 bases not matched to a gene. The germline gives CDR1 ENHRY, CDR2 SYGVKD.

This clonotype has a count of ten or more. The V call is TRBV7-3, the J call TRBJ2-2; the D is unclear. In germline, CDR1 is SGHTA, CDR2 FQGTGA. The CDR3 is made up of 15 amino acids. V gave up 0 bases and J gave up 0 bases, with 5 bases separating them. This CDR3 reads CASSLTGTNTGELFF. The CDR3 nucleotides are TGTGCCAGCAGCTTAACCGGAACGAACACCGGGGAGCTGTTTTTT.

This clonotype was seen repeatedly, ten times or more. The chain is built from TRBV28 and TRBJ1-2; D not certain. In germline, CDR1 is MDHEN, CDR2 SYDVKM. The CDR3 consists of 13 residues. V was cut by 3 bases and J by 3 bases, with 8 bases left in between. The CDR3 coding sequence is TGTGCCAGCAGTTTGGCGGGCTACTATGGCTACACCTTC. This encodes CASSLAGYYGYTF.